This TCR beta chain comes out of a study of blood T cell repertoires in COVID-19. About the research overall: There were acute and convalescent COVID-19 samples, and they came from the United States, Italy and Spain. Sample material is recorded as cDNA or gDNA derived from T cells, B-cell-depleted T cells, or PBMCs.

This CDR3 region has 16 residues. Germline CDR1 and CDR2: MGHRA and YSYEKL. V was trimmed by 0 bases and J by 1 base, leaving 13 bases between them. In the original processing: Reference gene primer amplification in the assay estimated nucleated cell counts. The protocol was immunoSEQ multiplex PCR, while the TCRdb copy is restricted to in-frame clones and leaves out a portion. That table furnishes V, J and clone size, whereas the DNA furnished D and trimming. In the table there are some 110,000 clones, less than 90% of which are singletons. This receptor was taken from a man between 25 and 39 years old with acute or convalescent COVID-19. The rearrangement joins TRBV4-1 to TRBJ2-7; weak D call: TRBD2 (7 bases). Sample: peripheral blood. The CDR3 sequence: CASSQDWGGPSYEQYV. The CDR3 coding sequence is TGCGCCAGCAGCCAAGATTGGGGGGGCCCGTCCTACGAGCAGTACGTC.